These T cell receptor beta chains were read from a single sample in a study of control samples from healthy donors and cancer patients. Produced via immunoSEQ multiplex PCR; TCRdb's table is partial and in-frame only. The sample holds tens of thousands of clones, nearly 90% seen once. The source material was blood. The source is a man aged 50 to 59 in good health. CDR3s include the opening cysteine and the closing phenylalanine or tryptophan. The D gene is left open where the match is weak. Size values are once, few and many counts, or a class for expanded clones, and some rows have none.

>TRBV6-1|TRBJ1-3|.|.
TGTGCCAGCAGTGACGGCAACTCTGGAAACACCATATATTTT
CASSDGNSGNTIYF
>TRBV27|TRBJ1-2|.|.
TGTGCCAGCAGTTTAACCAGGGGTGGTAGTGGCTACACCTTC
CASSLTRGGSGYTF
>TRBV18|TRBJ1-2|TRBD1|.
TGTGCCAGCTCAGCAGGACAGGGCTATGGCTACACCTTC
CASSAGQGYGYTF
>TRBV3-1/TRBV3-2|TRBJ1-5|.|.
TGTGCCAGCAGCCAAAGGGCGAACCGGTTTGATCAGCCCCAGCATTTT
CASSQRANRFDQPQHF
>TRBV19|TRBJ1-2|.|.
TGTGCCAGTAGTATCCCGGGGAGGGTTGAAGGCTACACCTTC
CASSIPGRVEGYTF
>TRBV5-1|TRBJ2-7|TRBD1|.
TGCGCCAGCAGCTTTGGGACAGGGGCTTCCTACGAGCAGTACTTC
CASSFGTGASYEQYF
>TRBV15|TRBJ1-2|.|.
TGTGCCACCAGCAGAGATCCCGAGGGAGCTTATGGCTACACCTTC
CATSRDPEGAYGYTF
>TRBV28|TRBJ1-2|.|.
TGTGCCAGCAGAACACTCCAGGGAGGCTACACCTTC
CASRTLQGGYTF
>TRBV27|TRBJ2-2|.|few
TGTGCCAGCAGTCCTAACAGGGCAAGCACCGGGGAGCTGTTTTTT
CASSPNRASTGELFF
>TRBV5-1|TRBJ2-3|.|.
TGCGCCAGCAGCTTGACGGTCACAGATACGCAGTATTTT
CASSLTVTDTQYF
>TRBV5-8|TRBJ1-1|.|.
TGTGCCAGCAGCTTGTGGGGGCGCGTGGGCACTGAAGCTTTCTTT
CASSLWGRVGTEAFF
>TRBV3-1/TRBV3-2|TRBJ1-1|.|.
TGTGCCAGCAGCCAAGCGGCCGGGGACACTGAAGCTTTCTTT
CASSQAAGDTEAFF
>TRBV18|TRBJ1-4|.|.
TGTGCCAGCTCACCAAATCCCATCTCGGGGGGTGAAAAACTGTTTTTT
CASSPNPISGGEKLFF
>TRBV5-8|TRBJ1-1|TRBD1|.
TGTGCCAGCAGCTTTATAGGACAGGCGAACACTGAAGCTTTCTTT
CASSFIGQANTEAFF
>TRBV2|TRBJ1-5|TRBD1|few
TGTGCCAGCAGTCTGGACAGGGATCAGCCCCAGCATTTT
CASSLDRDQPQHF
>TRBV3-1/TRBV3-2|TRBJ2-1|.|.
TGTGCCAGCAGCCAAGACCCCGACAGGACTAGTGAGCAGTTCTTC
CASSQDPDRTSEQFF
>TRBV9|TRBJ1-5|.|few
TGTGCCAGCAGCGTCATGGGGAGGGTAGGTCAGCCCCAGCATTTT
CASSVMGRVGQPQHF
>TRBV6-6|TRBJ2-7|.|.
TGTGCCAGCAGTTACGGTCCCAGCTACGAGCAGTACTTC
CASSYGPSYEQYF
>TRBV19|TRBJ1-3|.|.
TGTGCCAGTAGTACGTCACCCCTTACGGGACTGTGGGGAAACACCATATATTTT
CASSTSPLTGLWGNTIYF
>TRBV6-5|TRBJ1-5|.|.
TGTGCCAGCCGATGGGACAGCAATCAGCCCCAGCATTTT
CASRWDSNQPQHF
>TRBV5-5|TRBJ2-2|.|.
TGTGCCAGCAGCCCTTTCATGAGCGGGGAGCTGTTTTTT
CASSPFMSGELFF
>TRBV7-9|TRBJ2-3|.|once
TGTGCCAGCAGCCCCCCTCGGGTAGATACGCAGTATTTT
CASSPPRVDTQYF
>TRBV27|TRBJ1-1|TRBD1|.
TGTGCCAGCAGTCAGACCGGGACAGGGTGGAACACTGAAGCTTTCTTT
CASSQTGTGWNTEAFF
>TRBV19|TRBJ1-1|TRBD1|.
TGTGCCAGTAGTCTGGGACAGGCTAACACTGAAGCTTTCTTT
CASSLGQANTEAFF
>TRBV6-4|TRBJ1-3|.|.
TGTGCCAGCAGTGACTCGCAGGGGCTATCGGGAAACACCATATATTTT
CASSDSQGLSGNTIYF
>TRBV2|TRBJ1-2|.|.
TGTGCCAGCATACGGAGGCAGGGGTTGGGCTATGGCTACACCTTC
CASIRRQGLGYGYTF
>TRBV18|TRBJ2-5|.|.
TGTGCCAGCTCACCAGCACACTCGTCGGAGACCCAGTACTTC
CASSPAHSSETQYF
>TRBV12-3/TRBV12-4|TRBJ1-2|.|.
TGTGCCAGCAGTTTAGCAGAATATGGCTACACCTTC
CASSLAEYGYTF
>TRBV24-1|TRBJ2-5|.|.
TGTGCCAGGGAAAAGGCTTTCCAAGAGACCCAGTACTTC
CAREKAFQETQYF
>TRBV7-9|TRBJ1-1|.|.
TGTGCCAGCAGCCTAACCACCGACCCGACTGAAGCTTTCTTT
CASSLTTDPTEAFF
>TRBV18|TRBJ2-7|TRBD2|few
TGTGCCAGCTCACCCAGGACTAGCGGGTCCTACGAGCAGTACTTC
CASSPRTSGSYEQYF
>TRBV11-3|TRBJ2-3|TRBD2|once
TGTGCCAGCAGCTTAGAAGGTAGCGGGGGAGTGGATACGCAGTATTTT
CASSLEGSGGVDTQYF
>TRBV6-4|TRBJ2-6|.|few
TGTGCCAGCAGTGACTCTGGGGCCAACGTCCTGACTTTC
CASSDSGANVLTF
>TRBV11-2|TRBJ1-4|TRBD1|.
TGTGCCAGCAGCGAGGGACAGGGAGGTGAAAAACTGTTTTTT
CASSEGQGGEKLFF
>TRBV30|TRBJ2-7|.|.
TGTGCCTGGAGCCGCGGGGGCGTATCCTCCTACGAGCAGTACTTC
CAWSRGGVSSYEQYF
>TRBV19|TRBJ2-1|.|.
TGTGCCAGTAGTAGACCTAGCCAGAGGGGATCCAATGAGCAGTTCTTC
CASSRPSQRGSNEQFF
>TRBV19|TRBJ1-2|TRBD1|.
TGTGCCACCTCCCCCAAAGGGGGCTTGTATGGCTACACCTTC
CATSPKGGLYGYTF
>TRBV19|TRBJ1-5|.|once
TGTGCCAGTAGTATTTTCCCCGGAGGGAGCAATCAGCCCCAGCATTTT
CASSIFPGGSNQPQHF
>TRBV27|TRBJ2-5|.|.
TGTGCCAGCAGTTTTGTAGGGCAAGAGACCCAGTACTTC
CASSFVGQETQYF
>TRBV18|TRBJ2-1|TRBD1|.
TGTGCCAGCTTGACAGGGGACTACAATGAGCAGTTCTTC
CASLTGDYNEQFF
>TRBV12-5|TRBJ2-6|.|.
TGTGCTAGTGGCTTACAAAGCCTCTCTGGGGCCAACGTCCTGACTTTC
CASGLQSLSGANVLTF
>TRBV7-6|TRBJ2-7|TRBD1|.
TGTGCCAGCAGCTTGCGGACAGGGGGAGCCTACGAGCAGTACTTC
CASSLRTGGAYEQYF
>TRBV6-6|TRBJ1-1|.|.
TGTGCCAGCAGTTACGGGCGGACCATGAACACTGAAGCTTTCTTT
CASSYGRTMNTEAFF
>TRBV19|TRBJ1-5|.|.
TGTGCCAGTAGGAGATCCGGGACAACTAATCAGCCCCAGCATTTT
CASRRSGTTNQPQHF
>TRBV2|TRBJ1-4|TRBD1|.
TGTGCCAGCAGGCGGCAGGGGGCGACTAATGAAAAACTGTTTTTT
CASRRQGATNEKLFF
>TRBV5-5|TRBJ1-2|.|.
TGTGCCAGCAGCTTGGGGCACGCATCATGGGGCTTC
CASSLGHASWGF
>TRBV9|TRBJ1-1|.|.
TGTGCCAGCAGCGTAGCCCCGGGGGACACTGAAGCTTTCTTT
CASSVAPGDTEAFF
>TRBV6-1|TRBJ1-5|TRBD1|.
TGTGCCAGCAGTGAAGGGACAGGGGGTTCTCTGCCCCAGCATTTT
CASSEGTGGSLPQHF
>TRBV4-2|TRBJ1-1|.|.
TGTGCCAGCAGCCAAGTTGGTGGAAGGAACACTGAAGCTTTCTTT
CASSQVGGRNTEAFF
>TRBV9|TRBJ2-2|.|once
TGTGCCAGCAGCGTATCATCGAACACCGGGGAGCTGTTTTTT
CASSVSSNTGELFF
>TRBV29-1|TRBJ1-1|TRBD1|.
TGCAGCGTTGTAAGGGCCCCAGGACAGGCTGAAGCTTTCTTT
CSVVRAPGQAEAFF
>TRBV6-5|TRBJ2-2|.|.
TGTGCCAGCAGTTTGGGGAACACCGGGGAGCTGTTTTTT
CASSLGNTGELFF
>TRBV21-1|TRBJ1-1|.|.
TGTGCCAGCAGCAAAGGGGACAGGGGGAACACTGAAGCTTTCTTT
CASSKGDRGNTEAFF
>TRBV19|TRBJ2-3|.|.
TGTGCCAGTAGTAGGGGGTTCACAGATACGCAGTATTTT
CASSRGFTDTQYF
>TRBV6-2/TRBV6-3|TRBJ1-3|.|once
TGTGCCAGCAGTTACCGCCGGGCGGGCTCTGGAAACACCATATATTTT
CASSYRRAGSGNTIYF